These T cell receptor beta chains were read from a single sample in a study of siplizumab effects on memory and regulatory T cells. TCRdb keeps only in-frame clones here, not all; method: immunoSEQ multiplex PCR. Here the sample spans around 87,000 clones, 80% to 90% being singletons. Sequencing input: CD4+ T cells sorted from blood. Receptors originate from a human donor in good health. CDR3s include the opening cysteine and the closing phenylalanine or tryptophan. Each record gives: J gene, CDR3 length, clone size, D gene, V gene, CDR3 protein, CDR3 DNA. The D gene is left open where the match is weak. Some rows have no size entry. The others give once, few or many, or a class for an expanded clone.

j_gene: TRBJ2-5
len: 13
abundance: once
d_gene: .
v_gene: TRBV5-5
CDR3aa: CASSGPTQETQYF
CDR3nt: TGTGCCAGCAGCGGGCCCACGCAAGAGACCCAGTACTTC

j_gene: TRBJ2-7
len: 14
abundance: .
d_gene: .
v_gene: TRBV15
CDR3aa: CATSRDRAGYEQYF
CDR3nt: TGTGCCACCAGCAGAGATCGGGCGGGGTACGAGCAGTACTTC

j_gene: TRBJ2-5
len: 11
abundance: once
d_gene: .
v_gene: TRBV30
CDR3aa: CAWSTEETQYF
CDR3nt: TGTGCCTGGAGTACCGAAGAGACCCAGTACTTC

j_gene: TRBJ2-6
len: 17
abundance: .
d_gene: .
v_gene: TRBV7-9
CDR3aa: CASSLVTDSSGANVLTF
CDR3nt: TGTGCCAGCAGCTTAGTTACGGATAGCTCTGGGGCCAACGTCCTGACTTTC

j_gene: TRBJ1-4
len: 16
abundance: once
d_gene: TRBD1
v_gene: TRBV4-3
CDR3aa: CASSQEGQATNEKLFF
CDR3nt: TGCGCCAGCAGCCAAGAAGGACAGGCGACTAATGAAAAACTGTTTTTT

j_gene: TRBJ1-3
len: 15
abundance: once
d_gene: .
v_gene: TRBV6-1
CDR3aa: CASRPRDPSGNTIYF
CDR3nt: TGTGCCAGCAGGCCGAGGGACCCTTCTGGAAACACCATATATTTT

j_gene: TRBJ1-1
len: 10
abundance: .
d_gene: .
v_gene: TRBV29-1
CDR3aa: CSVRTVVAFF
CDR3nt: TGCAGCGTTCGGACCGTGGTAGCTTTCTTT

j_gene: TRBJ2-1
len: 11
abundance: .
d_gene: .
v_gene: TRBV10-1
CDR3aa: CASLTGNEQFF
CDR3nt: TGCGCCAGCCTTACAGGGAATGAGCAGTTCTTC

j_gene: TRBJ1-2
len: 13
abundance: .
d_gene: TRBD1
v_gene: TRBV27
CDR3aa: CASSLTGLYGYTF
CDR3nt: TGTGCCAGCAGTTTGACAGGGCTCTATGGCTACACCTTC

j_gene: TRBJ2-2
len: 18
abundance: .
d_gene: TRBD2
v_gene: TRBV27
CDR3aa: CASRWLIAGNRGTGELFF
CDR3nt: TGTGCCAGCAGGTGGTTAATAGCGGGAAACCGGGGCACCGGGGAGCTGTTTTTT

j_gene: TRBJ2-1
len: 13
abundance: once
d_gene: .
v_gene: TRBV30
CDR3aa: CAWSAGPITEQFF
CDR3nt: TGTGCCTGGAGTGCAGGTCCTATTACAGAGCAGTTCTTC

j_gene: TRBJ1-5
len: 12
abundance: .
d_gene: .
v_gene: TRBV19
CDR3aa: CASSMGNQPQHF
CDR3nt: TGTGCCAGTAGTATGGGTAATCAGCCCCAGCATTTT

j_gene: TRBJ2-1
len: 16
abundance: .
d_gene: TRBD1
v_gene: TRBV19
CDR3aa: CASSKLIGQGSDEQFF
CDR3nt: TGTGCCAGTAGTAAACTTATCGGACAGGGTTCGGATGAGCAGTTCTTC

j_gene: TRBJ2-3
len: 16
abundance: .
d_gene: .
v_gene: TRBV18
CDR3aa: CASSRYGSSTTDTQYF
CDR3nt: TGTGCCAGCTCACGGTACGGCTCCTCGACGACAGATACGCAGTATTTT

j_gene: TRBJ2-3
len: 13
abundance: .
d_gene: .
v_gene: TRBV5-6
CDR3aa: CASIRHPTDTQYF
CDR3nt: TGTGCCAGCATTCGCCACCCCACAGATACGCAGTATTTT

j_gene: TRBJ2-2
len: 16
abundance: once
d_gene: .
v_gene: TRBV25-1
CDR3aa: CASSPLLPGSTGELFF
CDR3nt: TGTGCCAGCAGTCCACTACTCCCAGGGTCCACCGGGGAGCTGTTTTTT

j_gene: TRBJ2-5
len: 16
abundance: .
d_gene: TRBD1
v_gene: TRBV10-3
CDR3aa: CAISGIRGTGRETQYF
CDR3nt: TGTGCCATCAGTGGTATTCGGGGGACAGGGCGAGAGACCCAGTACTTC

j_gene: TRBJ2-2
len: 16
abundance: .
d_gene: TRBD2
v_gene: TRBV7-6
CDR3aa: CASSLDTSGNTGELFF
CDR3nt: TGTGCCAGCAGCTTAGATACTAGCGGAAACACCGGGGAGCTGTTTTTT

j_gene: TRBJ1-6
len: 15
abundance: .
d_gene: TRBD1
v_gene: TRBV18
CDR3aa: CASSPQTGKITPLHF
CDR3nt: TGTGCCAGCTCACCACAGACAGGGAAGATTACACCCCTCCACTTT

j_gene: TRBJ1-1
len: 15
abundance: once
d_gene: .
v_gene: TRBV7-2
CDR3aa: CASSLGGWAVTEAFF
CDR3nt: TGTGCCAGCAGCTTAGGAGGATGGGCGGTCACTGAAGCTTTCTTT

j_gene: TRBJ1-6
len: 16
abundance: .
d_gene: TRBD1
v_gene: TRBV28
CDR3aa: CASSSSSDRANSPLHF
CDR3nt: TGTGCCAGCAGTTCTTCTTCGGACAGGGCTAATTCACCCCTCCACTTT

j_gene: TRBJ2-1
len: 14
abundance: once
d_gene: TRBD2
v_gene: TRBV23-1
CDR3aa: CASSRWPSGASQFF
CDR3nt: TGCGCCAGCAGCCGTTGGCCTAGCGGAGCCTCGCAGTTCTTC

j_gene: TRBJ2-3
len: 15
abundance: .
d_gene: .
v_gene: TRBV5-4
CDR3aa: CASRESAASTDTQYF
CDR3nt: TGTGCCAGCAGAGAGAGCGCGGCTAGCACAGATACGCAGTATTTT

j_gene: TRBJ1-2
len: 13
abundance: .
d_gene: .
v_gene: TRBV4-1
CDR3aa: CASSQDRIYGYTF
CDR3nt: TGCGCCAGCAGCCAAGACAGGATTTATGGCTACACCTTC

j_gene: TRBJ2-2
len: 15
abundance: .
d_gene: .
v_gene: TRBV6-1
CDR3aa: CASSVLTGTTGELFF
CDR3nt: TGTGCCAGCAGTGTCCTTACAGGGACCACCGGGGAGCTGTTTTTT

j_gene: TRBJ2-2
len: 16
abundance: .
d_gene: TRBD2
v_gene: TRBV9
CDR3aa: CASSVAPSGVTGELFF
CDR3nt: TGTGCCAGCAGCGTAGCGCCTAGCGGGGTCACCGGGGAGCTGTTTTTT

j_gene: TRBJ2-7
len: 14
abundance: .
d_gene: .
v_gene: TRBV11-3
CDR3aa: CASSLPDSSYEQYF
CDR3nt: TGTGCCAGCAGCTTACCGGACAGCTCCTACGAGCAGTACTTC

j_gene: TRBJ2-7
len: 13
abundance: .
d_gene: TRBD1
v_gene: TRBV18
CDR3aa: CASSQGQNYEQYF
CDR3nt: TGTGCCAGCTCCCAGGGACAGAACTACGAGCAGTACTTC

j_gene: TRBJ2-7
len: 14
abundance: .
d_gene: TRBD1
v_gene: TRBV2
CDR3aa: CASSRQGGPYEQYF
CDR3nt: TGTGCCAGCAGTCGACAGGGGGGGCCCTACGAGCAGTACTTC

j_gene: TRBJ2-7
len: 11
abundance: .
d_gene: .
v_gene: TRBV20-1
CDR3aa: CSARVEWRQYF
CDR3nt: TGCAGTGCTCGCGTTGAGTGGCGGCAGTACTTC

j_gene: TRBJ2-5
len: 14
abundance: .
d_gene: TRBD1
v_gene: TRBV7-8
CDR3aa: CASSKDRGRETQYF
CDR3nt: TGTGCCAGCAGCAAGGACAGGGGGCGGGAGACCCAGTACTTC

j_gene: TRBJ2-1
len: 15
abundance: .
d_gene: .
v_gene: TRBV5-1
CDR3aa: CASSLAGTIYNEQFF
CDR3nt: TGCGCCAGCAGCTTGGCCGGGACCATCTACAATGAGCAGTTCTTC

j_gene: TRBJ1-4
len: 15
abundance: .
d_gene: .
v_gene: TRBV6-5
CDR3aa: CASRTFSLTNEKLFF
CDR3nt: TGTGCCAGCAGGACCTTTTCCTTGACTAATGAAAAACTGTTTTTT

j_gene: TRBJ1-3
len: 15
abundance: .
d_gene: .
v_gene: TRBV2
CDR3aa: CASSEGVGTGNTIYF
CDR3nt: TGTGCCAGCAGTGAAGGGGTAGGGACTGGAAACACCATATATTTT

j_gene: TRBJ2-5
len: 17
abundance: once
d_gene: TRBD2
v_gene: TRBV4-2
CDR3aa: CASSQRLGLAGVETQYF
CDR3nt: TGTGCCAGCAGCCAACGGTTGGGACTAGCGGGAGTCGAGACCCAGTACTTC

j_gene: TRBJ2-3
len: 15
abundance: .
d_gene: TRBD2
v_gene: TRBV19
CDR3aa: CASSIFSGRGDTQYF
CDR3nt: TGTGCCAGTAGTATTTTTAGCGGGAGAGGAGATACGCAGTATTTT

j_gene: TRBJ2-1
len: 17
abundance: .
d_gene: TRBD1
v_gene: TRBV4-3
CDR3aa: CASSQALGQGARNEQFF
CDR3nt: TGCGCCAGCAGCCAAGCCCTCGGACAGGGGGCTCGTAATGAGCAGTTCTTC

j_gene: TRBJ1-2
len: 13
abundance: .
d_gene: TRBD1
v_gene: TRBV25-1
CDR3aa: CASSEGQGGGYTF
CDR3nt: TGTGCCAGCAGTGAGGGACAGGGGGGCGGCTACACCTTC

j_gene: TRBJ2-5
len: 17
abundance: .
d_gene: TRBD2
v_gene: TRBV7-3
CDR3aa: CASSLGTSGRFGETQYF
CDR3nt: TGTGCCAGCAGCTTGGGGACTAGCGGGAGATTCGGAGAGACCCAGTACTTC

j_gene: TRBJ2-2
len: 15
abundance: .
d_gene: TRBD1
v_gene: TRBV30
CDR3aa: CAWCPRTGTAGELFF
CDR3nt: TGTGCCTGGTGTCCGAGGACAGGGACCGCCGGGGAGCTGTTTTTT

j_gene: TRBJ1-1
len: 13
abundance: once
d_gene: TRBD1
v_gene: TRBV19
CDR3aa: CARRQGVHTEAFF
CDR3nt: TGTGCCAGACGACAGGGAGTTCACACTGAAGCTTTCTTT

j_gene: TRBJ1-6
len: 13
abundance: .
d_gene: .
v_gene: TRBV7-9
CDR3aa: CASSRGPNSPLHF
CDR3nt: TGTGCCAGCAGTAGAGGACCCAATTCACCCCTCCACTTT

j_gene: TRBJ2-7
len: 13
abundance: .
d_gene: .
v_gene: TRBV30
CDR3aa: CAGRQLVRYEQYF
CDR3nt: TGTGCCGGGAGGCAGTTGGTACGGTACGAGCAGTACTTC

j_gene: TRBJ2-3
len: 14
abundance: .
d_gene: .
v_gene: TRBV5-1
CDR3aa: CASSSGAGTDTQYF
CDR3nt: TGCGCCAGCAGCTCTGGGGCAGGGACAGATACGCAGTATTTT

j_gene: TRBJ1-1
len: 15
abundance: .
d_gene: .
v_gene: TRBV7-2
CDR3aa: CASSLVFLPNTEAFF
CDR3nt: TGTGCCAGCAGCTTAGTGTTCCTTCCAAACACTGAAGCTTTCTTT

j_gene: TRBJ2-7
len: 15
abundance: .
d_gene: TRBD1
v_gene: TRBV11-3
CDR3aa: CASSPQGTGGSEQYF
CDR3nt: TGTGCCAGCAGCCCTCAAGGGACAGGGGGCTCCGAGCAGTACTTC

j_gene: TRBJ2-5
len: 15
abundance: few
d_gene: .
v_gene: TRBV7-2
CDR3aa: CASSLLWGYQETQYF
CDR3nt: TGTGCCAGCAGCTTACTGTGGGGATACCAAGAGACCCAGTACTTC

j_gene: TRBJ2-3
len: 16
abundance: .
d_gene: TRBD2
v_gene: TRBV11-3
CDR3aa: CASSLGAGGFTDTQYF
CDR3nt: TGTGCCAGCAGCTTAGGAGCGGGAGGGTTCACAGATACGCAGTATTTT

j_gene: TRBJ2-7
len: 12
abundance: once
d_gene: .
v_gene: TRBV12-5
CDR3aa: CASGQDNYEQYF
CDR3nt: TGTGCTAGTGGTCAAGACAATTACGAGCAGTACTTC

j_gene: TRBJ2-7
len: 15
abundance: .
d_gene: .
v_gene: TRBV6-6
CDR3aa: CASSYTGFRLYEQYF
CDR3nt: TGTGCCAGCAGTTACACAGGGTTCCGGCTTTACGAGCAGTACTTC

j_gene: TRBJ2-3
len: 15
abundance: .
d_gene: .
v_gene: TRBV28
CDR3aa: CASSFSGVSTDTQYF
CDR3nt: TGTGCCAGCAGTTTCTCGGGGGTTAGCACAGATACGCAGTATTTT

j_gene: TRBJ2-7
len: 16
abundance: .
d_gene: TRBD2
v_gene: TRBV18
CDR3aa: CASSSILAGGNYEQYF
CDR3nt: TGTGCCAGCTCATCAATTCTAGCGGGAGGAAACTACGAGCAGTACTTC

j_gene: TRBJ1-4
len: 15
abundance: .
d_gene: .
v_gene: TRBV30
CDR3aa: CAWRDPGRTNEKLFF
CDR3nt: TGTGCCTGGAGGGATCCCGGCAGGACTAATGAAAAACTGTTTTTT

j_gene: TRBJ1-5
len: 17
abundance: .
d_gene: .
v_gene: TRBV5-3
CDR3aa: CARSPSGEGVVDQPQHF
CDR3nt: TGTGCCAGAAGCCCCTCGGGGGAGGGGGTGGTAGATCAGCCCCAGCATTTT

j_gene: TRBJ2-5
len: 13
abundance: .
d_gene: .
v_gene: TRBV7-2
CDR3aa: CASSLPYKETQYF
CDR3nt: TGTGCCAGCAGTCTCCCATACAAAGAGACCCAGTACTTC

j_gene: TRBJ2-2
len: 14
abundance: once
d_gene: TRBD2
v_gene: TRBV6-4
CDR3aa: CASPTSGRDGELFF
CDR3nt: TGTGCCAGCCCCACTAGCGGGAGGGACGGGGAGCTGTTTTTT

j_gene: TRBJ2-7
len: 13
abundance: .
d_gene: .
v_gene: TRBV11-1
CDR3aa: CASSWGQSYEQYF
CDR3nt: TGTGCCAGCAGCTGGGGACAATCCTACGAGCAGTACTTC

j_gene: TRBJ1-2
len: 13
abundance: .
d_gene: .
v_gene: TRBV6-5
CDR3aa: CASSRGTDYGYTF
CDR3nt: TGTGCCAGCAGTCGGGGGACGGACTATGGCTACACCTTC

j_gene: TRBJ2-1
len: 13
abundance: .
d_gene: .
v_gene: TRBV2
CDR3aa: CASSGYSLDEQFF
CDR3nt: TGTGCCAGCAGTGGATACTCGCTGGATGAGCAGTTCTTC

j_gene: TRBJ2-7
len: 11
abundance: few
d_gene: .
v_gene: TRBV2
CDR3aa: CASSGQYEQYF
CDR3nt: TGTGCCAGCAGCGGACAGTACGAGCAGTACTTC